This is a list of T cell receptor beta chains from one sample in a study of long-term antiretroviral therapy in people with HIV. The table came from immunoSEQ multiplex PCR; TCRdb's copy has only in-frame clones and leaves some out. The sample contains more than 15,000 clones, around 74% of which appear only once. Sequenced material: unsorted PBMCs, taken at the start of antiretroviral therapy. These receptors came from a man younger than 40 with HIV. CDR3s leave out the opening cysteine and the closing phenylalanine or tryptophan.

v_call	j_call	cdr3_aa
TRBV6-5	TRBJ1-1	ASSYAAGPTEAF
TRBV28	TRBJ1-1	ASTPTGAYTEAF
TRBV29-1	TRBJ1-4	SVEGLEEKLF
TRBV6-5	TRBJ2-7	ASSYSVGGVYEQY
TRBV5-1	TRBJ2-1	ASSLGLAGDYNEQF
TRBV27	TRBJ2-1	ASSLLGQGIYNEQF
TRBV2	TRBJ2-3	ASSYGTSGYTDTQY
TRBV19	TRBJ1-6	ASSITGGNSPLH
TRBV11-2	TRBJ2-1	ASTLTRSSYNEQF
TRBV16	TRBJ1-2	ASSPRPTEPTNGYT
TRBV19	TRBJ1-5	ASTAGSYSNQPQH
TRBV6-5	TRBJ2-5	ASSSGQGVTQY